This T cell receptor beta chain was sequenced in a study of cytomegalovirus exposure and HLA in healthy donors. Overall study context: Out of 398 genotyped donors, about 80% belonged to the Caucasian-associated ancestry cluster.

CDR3 length: 16 amino acids. CDR1 is SGHTA, CDR2 FQGTGA, per germline. Trimming cost V 3 bases and J 0 bases, with 9 bases left between them. General study findings and limits: Most TCR sequences were seen very rarely across donors, but some public TCRs occurred in many. An Asian-associated ancestry cluster reportedly showed fewer N-insertions than the approximately 690-donor mean in a later analysis. TCR beta V- and J-gene trimming was later associated with a missense DCLRE1C variant.

The PCR was carried out with 60 Vbeta primers and 13 Jbeta primers. Produced via immunoSEQ multiplex PCR; TCRdb's table is partial and in-frame only. The table includes hundreds of thousands of clones, about 81% detected once. Note on this clone: No antigen is known for it.

The TCR sequence derives from a man aged 35 to 55 in good health and CMV-seropositive. This chain joins TRBV7-3 and TRBJ2-6; D is undetermined. The sequenced sample was PBMCs. The CDR3 DNA reads TGTGCCAGCAGCTTTCTATCGGGCTCTGGGGCCAACGTCCTGACTTTC. Amino acid sequence: CASSFLSGSGANVLTF.